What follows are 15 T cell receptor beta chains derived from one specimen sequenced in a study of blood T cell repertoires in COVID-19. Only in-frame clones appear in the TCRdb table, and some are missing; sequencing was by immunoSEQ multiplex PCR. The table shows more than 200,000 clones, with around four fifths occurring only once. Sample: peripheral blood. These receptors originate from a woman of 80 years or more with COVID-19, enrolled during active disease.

CDR3 in DNA: TGTGCCAGCAGCAGGACTAGCGGGGTGGGGAATGAGCAGTTCTTC. It translates to CASSRTSGVGNEQFF. The gene calls are TRBV21-1 and TRBJ2-1; the D segment call TRBD2 is taken from the table without a DNA check. TRBV21-1 corresponds to a pseudogene. CDR3 size: 15 residues.

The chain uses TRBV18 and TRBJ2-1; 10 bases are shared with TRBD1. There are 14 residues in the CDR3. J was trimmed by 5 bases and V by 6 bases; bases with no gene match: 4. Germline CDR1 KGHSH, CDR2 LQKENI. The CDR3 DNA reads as TGTGCCAGCTCGGGCGGGACAGGGGACAATGAGCAGTTCTTC. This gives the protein CASSGGTGDNEQFF. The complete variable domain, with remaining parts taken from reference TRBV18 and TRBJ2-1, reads NAGVMQNPRHLVRRRGQEARLRCSPMKGHSHVYWYRQLPEEGLKFMVYLQKENIIDESGMPKERFSAEFPKEGPSILRIQQVVRGDSAAYFCASSGGTGDNEQFFGPGTRLTVL.

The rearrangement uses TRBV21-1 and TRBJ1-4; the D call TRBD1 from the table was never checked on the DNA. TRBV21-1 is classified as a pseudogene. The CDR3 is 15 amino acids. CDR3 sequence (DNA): TGTGCCAGCAGCAACCTACAGTGGACTAATGAAAAACTGTTTTTT. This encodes CASSNLQWTNEKLFF.

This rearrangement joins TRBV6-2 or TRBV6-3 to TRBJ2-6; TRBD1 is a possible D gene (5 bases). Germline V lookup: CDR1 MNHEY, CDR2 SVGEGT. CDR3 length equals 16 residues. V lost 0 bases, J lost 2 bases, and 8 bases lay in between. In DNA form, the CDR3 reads TGTGCCAGCAGTTACTCGCAGGGTGCTGGGGCCAACGTCCTGACTTTC. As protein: CASSYSQGAGANVLTF.

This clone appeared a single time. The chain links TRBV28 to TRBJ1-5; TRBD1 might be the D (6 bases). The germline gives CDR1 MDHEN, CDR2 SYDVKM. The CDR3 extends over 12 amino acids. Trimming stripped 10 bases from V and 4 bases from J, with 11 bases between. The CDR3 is CATGTINQPQHF. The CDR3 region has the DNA TGTGCCACTGGGACAATAAATCAGCCCCAGCATTTT.

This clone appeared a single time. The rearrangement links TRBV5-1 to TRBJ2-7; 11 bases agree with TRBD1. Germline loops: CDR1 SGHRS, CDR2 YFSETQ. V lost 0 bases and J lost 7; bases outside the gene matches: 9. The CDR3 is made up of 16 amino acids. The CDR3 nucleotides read TGCGCCAGCAGCTTGGTTAGCGGACAGGGGGCAGGGGAGCAGTACTTC. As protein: CASSLVSGQGAGEQYF.

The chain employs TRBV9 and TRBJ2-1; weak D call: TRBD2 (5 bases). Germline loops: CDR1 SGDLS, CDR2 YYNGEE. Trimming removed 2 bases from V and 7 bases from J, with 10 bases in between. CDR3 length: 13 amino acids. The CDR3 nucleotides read TGTGCCAGCAGCGTGCTAGCCACGAATGAGCAGTTCTTC. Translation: CASSVLATNEQFF.

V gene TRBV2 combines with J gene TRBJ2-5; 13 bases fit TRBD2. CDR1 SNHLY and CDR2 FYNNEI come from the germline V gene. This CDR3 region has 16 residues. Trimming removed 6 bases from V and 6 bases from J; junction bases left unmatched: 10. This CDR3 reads CASSARTSGGAKTQYF. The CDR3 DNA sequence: TGTGCCAGCAGCGCTAGAACTAGCGGGGGGGCAAAGACCCAGTACTTC. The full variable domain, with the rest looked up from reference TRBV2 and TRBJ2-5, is EPEVTQTPSHQVTQMGQEVILRCVPISNHLYFYWYRQILGQKVEFLVSFYNNEISEKSEIFDDQFSVERPDGSNFTLKIRSTKLEDSAMYFCASSARTSGGAKTQYFGPGTRLLVL.

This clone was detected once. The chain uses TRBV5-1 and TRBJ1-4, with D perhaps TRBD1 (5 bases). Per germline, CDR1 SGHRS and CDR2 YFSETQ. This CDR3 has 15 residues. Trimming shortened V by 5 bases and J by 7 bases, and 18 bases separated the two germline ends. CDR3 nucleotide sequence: TGCGCCAGCAGTCCTCAGTGGGGGGACCTTGAAAAACTGTTTTTT. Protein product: CASSPQWGDLEKLFF.

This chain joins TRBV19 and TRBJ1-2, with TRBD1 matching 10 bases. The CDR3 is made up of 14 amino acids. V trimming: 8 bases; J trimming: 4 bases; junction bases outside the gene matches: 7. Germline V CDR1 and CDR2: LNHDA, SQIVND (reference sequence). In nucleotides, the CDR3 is TGTGCCAGTTATGACAGGGGGCGTAGCTATGGCTACACCTTC. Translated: CASYDRGRSYGYTF.

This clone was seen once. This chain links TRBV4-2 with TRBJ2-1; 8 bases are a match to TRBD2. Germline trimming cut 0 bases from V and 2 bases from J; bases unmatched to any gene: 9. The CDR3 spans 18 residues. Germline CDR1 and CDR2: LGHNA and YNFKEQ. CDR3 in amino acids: CASSQDWSGGITYNEQFF. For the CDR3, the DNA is TGTGCCAGCAGCCAAGATTGGAGCGGGGGAATTACCTACAATGAGCAGTTCTTC.

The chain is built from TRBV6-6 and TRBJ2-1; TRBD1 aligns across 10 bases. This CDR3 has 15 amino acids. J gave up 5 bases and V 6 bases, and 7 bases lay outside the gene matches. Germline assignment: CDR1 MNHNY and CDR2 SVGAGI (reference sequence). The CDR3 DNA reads TGTGCCAGCAGGGCCCCGGGACAGGGGAACAATGAGCAGTTCTTC. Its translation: CASRAPGQGNNEQFF.

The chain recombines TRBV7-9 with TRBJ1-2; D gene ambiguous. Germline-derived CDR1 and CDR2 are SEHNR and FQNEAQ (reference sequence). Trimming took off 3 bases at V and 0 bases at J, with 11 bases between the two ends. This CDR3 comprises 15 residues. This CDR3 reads CASSLETTTNYGYTF. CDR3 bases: TGTGCCAGCAGCTTGGAGACCACAACTAACTATGGCTACACCTTC. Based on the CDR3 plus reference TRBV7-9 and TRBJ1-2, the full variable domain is DTGVSQNPRHKITKRGQNVTFRCDPISEHNRLYWYRQTLGQGPEFLTYFQNEAQLEKSRLLSDRFSAERPKGSFSTLEIQRTEQGDSAMYLCASSLETTTNYGYTFGSGTRLTVV.

In DNA form, the CDR3 reads TGTGCCAGCTGGAGGTTAGCGGGTTACAATGAGCAGTTCTTC. It specifies CASWRLAGYNEQFF. V is TRBV6-5 and J is TRBJ2-1; 7 bases fit TRBD2. The CDR3 sequence is 14 residues long. V shed 8 bases, J shed 4 bases, and the junction held 8 bases outside the gene matches. Germline V gene sequence: CDR1 MNHEY, CDR2 SVGAGI.

The CDR3 loop is CASSLGQGPHEQYF. For the CDR3, the DNA is TGCGCCAGCAGCTTAGGACAGGGTCCCCACGAGCAGTACTTC. The chain couples TRBV5-1 to TRBJ2-7, with TRBD1 identical over 8 bases. CDR1 and CDR2 from the germline V gene are SGHRS and YFSETQ. Unmatched junction bases numbered 6, after V lost 2 bases and J lost 5 bases. CDR3 length: 14 residues.